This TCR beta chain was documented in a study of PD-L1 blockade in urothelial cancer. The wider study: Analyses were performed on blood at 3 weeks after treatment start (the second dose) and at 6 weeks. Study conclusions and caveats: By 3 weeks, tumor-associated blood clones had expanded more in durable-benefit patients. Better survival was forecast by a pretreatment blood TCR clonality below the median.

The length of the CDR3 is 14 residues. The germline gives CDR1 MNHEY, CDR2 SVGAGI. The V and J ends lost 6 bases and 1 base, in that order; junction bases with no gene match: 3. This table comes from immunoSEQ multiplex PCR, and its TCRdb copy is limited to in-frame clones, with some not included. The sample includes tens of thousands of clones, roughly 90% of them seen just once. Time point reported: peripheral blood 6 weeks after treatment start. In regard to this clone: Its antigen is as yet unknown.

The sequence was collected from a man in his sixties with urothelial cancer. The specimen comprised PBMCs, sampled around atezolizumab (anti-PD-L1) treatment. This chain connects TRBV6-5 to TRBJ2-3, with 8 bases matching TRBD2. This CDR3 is CASSLLAGTDTQYF. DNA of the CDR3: TGTGCCAGCAGCCTACTAGCGGGCACAGATACGCAGTATTTT.